One sample yielded the 10 T cell receptor beta chains listed below, sequenced in a study of T cells in Graves' hyperthyroidism and ophthalmopathy. Researchers amplified the TCR beta CDR3 regions from RNA transcripts. Primed by the HTBI set, a first-round RT-PCR was run on the TCR CDR3. TCRdb reanalysed the multiplex PCR reads using MiXCR and keeps one entry per CDR3 protein. The top ten hold around 45% of the sample, which has 300,000 to 400,000 distinct CDR3 sequences, roughly a fifth seen once. The sample consisted of blood. The receptors come from a woman in her 50s with Graves' hyperthyroidism.

This chain connects TRBV9 to TRBJ1-4, with 10 bases matching TRBD1. The CDR3 consists of 15 residues. Germline assignment: CDR1 SGDLS and CDR2 YYNGEE. J was trimmed by 5 bases and V by 3 bases; bases with no gene match: 4. CDR3 in DNA: TGTGCCAGCAGCGACAGGACAGGGGGAAATGAAAAACTGTTTTTT. The encoded protein is CASSDRTGGNEKLFF.

J is TRBJ1-2 and V is TRBV2; D unresolved. Germline V CDR1 and CDR2: SNHLY, FYNNEI. The CDR3 runs to 13 residues. V was clipped by 5 bases and J by 7 bases, with 14 bases between them. CDR3 region: CASSLETAAGYTF. The CDR3 DNA reads as TGTGCCAGCAGTTTAGAGACGGCCGCTGGCTACACCTTC.

The chain links TRBV14 to TRBJ1-1; a possible D gene is TRBD1 (6 bases). CDR3 length equals 15 residues. Germline V CDR1 and CDR2: SGHDN, FVKESK. The ends were cut back, 1 base at V and 4 bases at J, with 13 bases in the middle. This CDR3 is CASSQALGGVTEAFF. The CDR3, as DNA: TGTGCCAGCAGCCAAGCGTTAGGGGGAGTCACTGAAGCTTTCTTT.

Comments on this clonotype: Given a much more abundant clone one base away, this may be a read error. The V and J genes are TRBV7-9 and TRBJ2-7, with D hard to call. This CDR3 comprises 13 residues. Deletions cut 5 bases from V and 0 bases from J, with 8 bases between. The germline CDR1 and CDR2 sequences are SEHNR and FQNEAQ (reference sequence). The CDR3 DNA is TGTGCCAGCAGCCCGATGAGCTCCTACGAGCAGTACTTC. Translated: CASSPMSSYEQYF.

The sample holds a few counts of this clonotype. This sequence joins TRBV27 and TRBJ2-7; the match to TRBD1 covers 7 bases. This CDR3 is built from 15 residues. Germline CDR1 MNHEY, CDR2 SMNVEV (reference sequence). Trimming at V came to 6 bases and at J to 0 bases, leaving 8 bases not matched to a gene. As DNA, the CDR3 is TGTGCCAGCAGACGACCGGGACAGTCCTCCTACGAGCAGTACTTC. Translation: CASRRPGQSSYEQYF.

This clonotype has a count of ten or more. This rearrangement joins TRBV4-2 to TRBJ1-2; possible D gene TRBD1, 6 bases. V lost 3 bases to trimming and J lost 6 bases, with 20 bases between them. CDR1 is LGHNA and CDR2 is YNFKEQ in the germline V gene. CDR3 length equals 16 residues. CDR3: CASSHGLQGGRDGYTF. CDR3 nucleotide sequence: TGTGCCAGCAGCCATGGCCTACAAGGGGGTAGGGATGGCTACACCTTC.

CDR3 DNA: TGTGCCAGCCGGAGCTCTCGGGGGGTGTCTGGGGCCAACGTCCTGACTTTC. Amino acids: CASRSSRGVSGANVLTF. The rearrangement links TRBV7-2 to TRBJ2-6; TRBD2 matches at 7 bases. Germline CDR1 and CDR2: SGHTA and FQGNSA. V was pared by 8 bases and J by 1 base, with 11 bases of the junction left unmatched. The CDR3 is made up of 17 amino acids.

J is TRBJ2-4 and V is TRBV5-1; D is possibly TRBD2 (5 bases). The ends were cut back, 6 bases at V and 3 bases at J, with 13 bases in the middle. The CDR3 is 14 amino acids. Germline V gene lookup returns CDR1 SGHRS and CDR2 YFSETQ. CDR3 in amino acids: CASNPDGNKNIQYF. The CDR3 region has the DNA TGCGCCAGCAACCCTGACGGGAACAAAAACATTCAGTACTTC.

The table lists this clonotype with many counts. J is TRBJ1-2 and V is TRBV28, with a weak D call TRBD1 (5 bases). CDR3 length equals 14 residues. Trimming shortened V by 2 bases and J by 4 bases, and 11 bases separated the two germline ends. The germline V gene encodes CDR1 MDHEN and CDR2 SYDVKM. The chain's CDR3 is CASSLTQGTYGYTF. CDR3 nucleotide sequence: TGTGCCAGCAGTTTAACTCAGGGTACCTATGGCTACACCTTC.

The chain couples TRBV7-3 to TRBJ1-2; possible D gene TRBD1, 5 bases. This CDR3 spans 15 amino acids. The germline gives CDR1 SGHTA, CDR2 FQGTGA. V lost 5 bases, J lost 6 bases, and 19 bases lay in between. CDR3 in DNA: TGTGCCAGCAGCCCCTTGGACATGACTAGGGATGGCTACACCTTC. It specifies CASSPLDMTRDGYTF.